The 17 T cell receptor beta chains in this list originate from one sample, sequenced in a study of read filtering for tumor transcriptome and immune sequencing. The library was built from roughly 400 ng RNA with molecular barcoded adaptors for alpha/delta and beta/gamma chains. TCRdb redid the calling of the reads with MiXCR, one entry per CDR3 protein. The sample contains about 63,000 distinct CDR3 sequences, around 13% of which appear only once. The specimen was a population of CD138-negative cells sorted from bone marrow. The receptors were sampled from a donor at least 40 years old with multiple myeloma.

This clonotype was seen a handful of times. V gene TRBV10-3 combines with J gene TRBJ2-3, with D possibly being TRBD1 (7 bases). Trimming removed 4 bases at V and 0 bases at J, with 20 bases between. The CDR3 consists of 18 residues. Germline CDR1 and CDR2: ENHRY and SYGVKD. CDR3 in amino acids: CAISAQTGTFTSTDTQYF. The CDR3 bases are TGTGCCATCAGTGCCCAGACAGGGACTTTTACTAGCACAGATACGCAGTATTTT.

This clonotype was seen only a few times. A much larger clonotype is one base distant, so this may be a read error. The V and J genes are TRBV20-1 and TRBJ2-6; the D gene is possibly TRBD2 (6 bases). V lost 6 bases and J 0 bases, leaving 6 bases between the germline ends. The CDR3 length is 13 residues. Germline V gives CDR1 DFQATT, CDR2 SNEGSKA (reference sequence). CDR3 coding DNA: TGCAGTGCCGGGAGCTCTGGGGCCAACGTCCTGACTTTC. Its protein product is CSAGSSGANVLTF.

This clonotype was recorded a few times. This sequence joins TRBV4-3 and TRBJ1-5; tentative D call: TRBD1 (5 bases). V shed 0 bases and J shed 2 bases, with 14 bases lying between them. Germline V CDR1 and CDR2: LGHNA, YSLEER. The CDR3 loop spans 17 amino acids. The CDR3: CASSQESVQGGNQPQHF. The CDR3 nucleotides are TGCGCCAGCAGCCAAGAATCTGTCCAGGGAGGCAATCAGCCCCAGCATTTT.

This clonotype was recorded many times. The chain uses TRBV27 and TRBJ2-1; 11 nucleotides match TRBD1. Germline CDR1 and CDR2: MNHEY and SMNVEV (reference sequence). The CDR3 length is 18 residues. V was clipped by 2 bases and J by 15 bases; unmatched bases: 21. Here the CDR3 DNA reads TGTGCCAGCAGTTTACTCCTCGCCGGGACAGGGGGATCCGGGGTTCCGTTCTTC. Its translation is CASSLLLAGTGGSGVPFF.

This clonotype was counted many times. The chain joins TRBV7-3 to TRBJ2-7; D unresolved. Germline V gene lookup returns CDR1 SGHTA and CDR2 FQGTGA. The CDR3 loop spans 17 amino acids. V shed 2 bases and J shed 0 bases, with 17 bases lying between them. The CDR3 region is CASSLFHFHTPSYEQYF. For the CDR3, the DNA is TGTGCCAGCAGCTTATTCCATTTCCACACCCCCTCCTACGAGCAGTACTTC.

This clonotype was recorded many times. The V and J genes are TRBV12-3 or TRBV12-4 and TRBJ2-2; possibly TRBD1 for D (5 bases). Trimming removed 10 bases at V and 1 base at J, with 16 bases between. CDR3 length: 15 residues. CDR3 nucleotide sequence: TGTGCCACCATGCCCCACACAGGGAACACCGGGGAGCTGTTTTTT. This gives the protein CATMPHTGNTGELFF.

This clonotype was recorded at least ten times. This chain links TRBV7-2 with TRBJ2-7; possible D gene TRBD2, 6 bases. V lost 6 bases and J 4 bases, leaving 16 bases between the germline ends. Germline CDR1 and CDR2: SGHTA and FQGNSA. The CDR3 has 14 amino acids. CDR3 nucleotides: TGTGCCAGCAGGGCGGGACTTCCGCAGTACGAGCAGTACTTC. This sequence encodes CASRAGLPQYEQYF.

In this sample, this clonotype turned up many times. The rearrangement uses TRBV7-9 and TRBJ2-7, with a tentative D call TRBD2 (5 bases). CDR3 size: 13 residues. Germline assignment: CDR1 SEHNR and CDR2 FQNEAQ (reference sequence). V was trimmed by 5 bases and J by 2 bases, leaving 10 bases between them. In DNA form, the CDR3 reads TGTGCCAGCAGCCCCTCTAGCACCTACGAGCAGTACTTC. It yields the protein CASSPSSTYEQYF.

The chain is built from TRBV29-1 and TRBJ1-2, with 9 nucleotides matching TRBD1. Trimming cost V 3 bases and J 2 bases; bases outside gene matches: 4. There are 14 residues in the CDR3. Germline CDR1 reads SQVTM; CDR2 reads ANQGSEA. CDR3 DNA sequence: TGCAGCGTTGATACAGGGGGCCCAAACTATGGCTACACCTTC. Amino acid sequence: CSVDTGGPNYGYTF.

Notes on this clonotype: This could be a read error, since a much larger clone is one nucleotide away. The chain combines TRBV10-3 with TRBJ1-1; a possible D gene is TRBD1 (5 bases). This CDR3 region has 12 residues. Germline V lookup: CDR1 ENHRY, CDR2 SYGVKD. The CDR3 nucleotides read TGTGCCATCAGTGTCCCCGGGGGTGAAGCTTCCTTT. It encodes CAISVPGGEASF.

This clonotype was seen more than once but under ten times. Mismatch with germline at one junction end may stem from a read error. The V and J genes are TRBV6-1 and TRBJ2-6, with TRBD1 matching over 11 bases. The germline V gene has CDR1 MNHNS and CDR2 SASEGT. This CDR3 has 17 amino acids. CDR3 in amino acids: CACSPGQGAAGANVLTF. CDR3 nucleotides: TGTGCCTGCAGTCCTGGACAGGGGGCGGCTGGGGCCAACGTCCTGACTTTC.

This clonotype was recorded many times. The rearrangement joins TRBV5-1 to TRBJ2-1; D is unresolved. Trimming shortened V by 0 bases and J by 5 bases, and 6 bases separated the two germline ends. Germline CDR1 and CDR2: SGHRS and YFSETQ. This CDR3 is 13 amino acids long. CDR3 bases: TGCGCCAGCAGCTTGGCAGCGAACAATGAGCAGTTCTTC. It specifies CASSLAANNEQFF.

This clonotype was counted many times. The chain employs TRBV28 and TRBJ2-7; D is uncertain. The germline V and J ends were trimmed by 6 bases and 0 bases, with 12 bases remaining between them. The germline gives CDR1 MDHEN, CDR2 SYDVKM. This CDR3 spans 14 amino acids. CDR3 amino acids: CASRPSASSYEQYF. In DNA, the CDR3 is TGTGCCAGCAGGCCGTCCGCGAGCTCCTACGAGCAGTACTTC.

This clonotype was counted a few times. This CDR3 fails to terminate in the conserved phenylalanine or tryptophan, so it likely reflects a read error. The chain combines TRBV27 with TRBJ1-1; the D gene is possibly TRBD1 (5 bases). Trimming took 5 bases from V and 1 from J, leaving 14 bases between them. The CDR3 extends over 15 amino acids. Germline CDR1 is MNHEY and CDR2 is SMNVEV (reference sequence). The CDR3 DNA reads TGTGCCAGCAGTCCGGTGACAGCACGGAACACTGAAGCTTTCCTT. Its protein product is CASSPVTARNTEAFL.

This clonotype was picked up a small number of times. The CDR3 spells CASSLEGSPNEKLFF. CDR3 DNA: TGCGCCAGCAGCTTGGAGGGGAGCCCTAATGAAAAACTGTTTTTT. The chain carries TRBV5-1 and TRBJ1-4; D may be TRBD1 (5 bases). V lost 0 bases and J 3 bases, leaving 9 bases between the germline ends. CDR1 is SGHRS and CDR2 is YFSETQ in the germline V gene. This CDR3 has 15 residues.

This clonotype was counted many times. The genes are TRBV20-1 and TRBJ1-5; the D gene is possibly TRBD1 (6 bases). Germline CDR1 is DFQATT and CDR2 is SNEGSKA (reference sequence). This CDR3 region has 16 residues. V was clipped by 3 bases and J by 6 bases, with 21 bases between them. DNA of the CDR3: TGCAGTGCTAGCAGCTCACAGGGCTTCCCATTTCAGCCCCAGCATTTT. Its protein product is CSASSSQGFPFQPQHF.

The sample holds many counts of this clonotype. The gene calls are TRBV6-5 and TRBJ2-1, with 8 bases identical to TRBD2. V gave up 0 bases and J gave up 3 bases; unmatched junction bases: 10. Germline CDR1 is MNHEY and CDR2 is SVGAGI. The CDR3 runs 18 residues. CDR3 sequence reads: CASSYSILGREDYNEQFF. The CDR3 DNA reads TGTGCCAGCAGTTACTCGATTTTGGGGCGGGAGGACTACAATGAGCAGTTCTTC.